This T cell receptor (beta chain) was observed in a study of T cell repertoires in cytomegalovirus infection. Whole-study context: HLA-C-restricted CMV epitopes, recently identified, and well-studied HLA-B-restricted ones were used by the study. Public TCR beta signatures provided an indication of both CMV infection and a matching HLA type. General observations from the study: HLA-C-restricted, CMV-specific TCR beta clonotypes were dominant ex vivo.

J was trimmed by 7 bases and V by 5 bases; bases with no gene match: 10. The CDR3 loop spans 14 amino acids. Germline V gives CDR1 SGHVS, CDR2 FQNEAQ. Using its own MiXCR run on the reads, TCRdb lists one record per CDR3 protein. Found here are roughly 700,000 distinct CDR3 sequences, about 33% of them singletons; the top ten hold roughly 18%. Only a few counts were recorded for this clonotype. The antigen is unknown. This clonotype was sampled from a human donor in good health (CMV status not recorded). Some clones in this sample may be carry-over from other donors' samples. V gene TRBV7-8 combines with J gene TRBJ1-2, with 7 bases fitting TRBD1. This sample comprised cultured PBMCs, obtained from culture after CMV antigen stimulation. The CDR3 DNA reads TGTGCCAGCAGCCCGAGACAGGGTCTCGCTGGCTACACCTTC. It yields the protein CASSPRQGLAGYTF.